This T cell receptor beta chain was sequenced during a study of cytomegalovirus exposure and HLA in healthy donors. Regarding the study as a whole: Most of the CMV-associated TCR beta chains (in a later analysis) appeared to be HLA-restricted. Among TCR beta chains, those listed as cytomegalovirus-associated numbered some 160. Sequencing depth across donors, presence/absence analyses assumed, was roughly uniform.

Note on this clone: Its target is not known.

This PCR relied on a set of 60 Vbeta primers and 13 Jbeta primers. Measured with immunoSEQ multiplex PCR; TCRdb has only the in-frame clones, and not every one. The top ten clones hold approximately 13% of a sample with 150,000 or so clones, more than 60% of them seen once. CDR3 size: 14 residues. The J segment lost 2 bases and the V segment lost 4 bases, leaving 5 bases of the junction unmatched. Looked up from germline, CDR1 is SGHKS and CDR2 is YYEKEE (reference sequence). The specimen was PBMCs. This sequence was found in a middle-aged man in good health and CMV-seropositive. The V call is TRBV5-5, the J call TRBJ1-1; the match to TRBD1 covers 7 bases. For the CDR3, the DNA is TGTGCCAGCAGCGTCGGGACAGCAAACACTGAAGCTTTCTTT. Translated: CASSVGTANTEAFF.